This is a list of T cell receptor beta chains from one sample in a study of blood T cell repertoires in COVID-19. The method was immunoSEQ multiplex PCR; TCRdb's version includes in-frame clones alone and lacks a portion of them. The sample has under 300,000 clones, around 80% seen once. Sequencing used peripheral blood. These receptors were obtained from a middle-aged man who had recovered from COVID-19. Both conserved end residues are part of each CDR3. D genes are given only for firm matches. Only part of the rows carry a size: once, few, many, or a class if the clone is expanded.

j_call: TRBJ2-7
clone_size: NA
d_call: NA
v_call: TRBV7-9
cdr3_aa: CASSAGPSYEQYF
cdr3_nt: TGTGCCAGCAGCGCGGGCCCCTCCTACGAGCAGTACTTC

j_call: TRBJ2-7
clone_size: once
d_call: NA
v_call: TRBV11-2
cdr3_aa: CASSFWGAEQYF
cdr3_nt: TGTGCCAGCAGCTTTTGGGGCGCCGAGCAGTACTTC

j_call: TRBJ1-1
clone_size: NA
d_call: TRBD1
v_call: TRBV6-5
cdr3_aa: CASNGQGAYTEAFF
cdr3_nt: TGTGCCAGCAACGGACAGGGGGCTTACACTGAAGCTTTCTTT

j_call: TRBJ1-2
clone_size: NA
d_call: TRBD1
v_call: TRBV6-5
cdr3_aa: CASSYSQTGDGGYTF
cdr3_nt: TGTGCCAGCAGTTACTCACAAACAGGGGACGGCGGCTACACCTTC

j_call: TRBJ1-5
clone_size: NA
d_call: TRBD1
v_call: TRBV29-1
cdr3_aa: CSARDSPNQPQHF
cdr3_nt: TGCAGCGCCAGGGACAGTCCTAATCAGCCCCAGCATTTT

j_call: TRBJ2-6
clone_size: NA
d_call: NA
v_call: TRBV7-2
cdr3_aa: CASSLKLSGANVLTF
cdr3_nt: TGTGCCAGCAGCTTAAAATTATCCGGGGCCAACGTCCTGACTTTC

j_call: TRBJ1-2
clone_size: once
d_call: TRBD1
v_call: TRBV7-2
cdr3_aa: CASSRDRANINYGYTF
cdr3_nt: TGTGCCAGCAGCAGGGACAGGGCGAATATTAACTATGGCTACACCTTC

j_call: TRBJ1-2
clone_size: NA
d_call: TRBD1
v_call: TRBV27
cdr3_aa: CASSLTYRGAYGYTF
cdr3_nt: TGTGCCAGCAGTTTAACTTACAGGGGAGCCTATGGCTACACCTTC

j_call: TRBJ1-2
clone_size: NA
d_call: NA
v_call: TRBV6-2/TRBV6-3
cdr3_aa: CASSLDRAYGYTF
cdr3_nt: TGTGCCAGCAGCCTGGACAGAGCCTATGGCTACACCTTC

j_call: TRBJ2-1
clone_size: NA
d_call: TRBD2
v_call: TRBV27
cdr3_aa: CASSSSRSGRPQDEQFF
cdr3_nt: TGTGCCAGCAGTTCCTCGAGGAGCGGGAGACCTCAGGATGAGCAGTTCTTC

j_call: TRBJ1-3
clone_size: NA
d_call: TRBD1
v_call: TRBV3-1/TRBV3-2
cdr3_aa: CASSQTGGIGNTIYF
cdr3_nt: TGTGCCAGCAGCCAAACAGGGGGCATTGGAAACACCATATATTTT

j_call: TRBJ1-5
clone_size: NA
d_call: TRBD1
v_call: TRBV6-6
cdr3_aa: CASSYRTGAGNQPQHF
cdr3_nt: TGTGCCAGCAGTTACCGGACAGGGGCCGGTAATCAGCCCCAGCATTTT

j_call: TRBJ2-3
clone_size: NA
d_call: TRBD2
v_call: TRBV10-3
cdr3_aa: CAISGGIGGSDTQYF
cdr3_nt: TGTGCCATCAGTGGGGGGATCGGGGGGAGCGATACGCAGTATTTT

j_call: TRBJ1-2
clone_size: few
d_call: NA
v_call: TRBV7-2
cdr3_aa: CASSLNGGINYGYTF
cdr3_nt: TGTGCCAGCAGTTTGAATGGGGGCATTAACTATGGCTACACCTTC

j_call: TRBJ2-3
clone_size: NA
d_call: NA
v_call: TRBV7-2
cdr3_aa: CASSFDRSTDTQYF
cdr3_nt: TGTGCCAGCAGCTTTGACAGGAGCACAGATACGCAGTATTTT

j_call: TRBJ2-7
clone_size: NA
d_call: NA
v_call: TRBV27
cdr3_aa: CASSYGGPYEQYF
cdr3_nt: TGTGCCAGCAGTTACGGGGGGCCCTACGAGCAGTACTTC

j_call: TRBJ1-1
clone_size: NA
d_call: NA
v_call: TRBV29-1
cdr3_aa: CSVEAGRGGTEAFF
cdr3_nt: TGCAGCGTTGAAGCAGGCAGGGGTGGCACTGAAGCTTTCTTT

j_call: TRBJ1-6
clone_size: NA
d_call: TRBD1
v_call: TRBV5-6
cdr3_aa: CASSSGQGFYNSPLHF
cdr3_nt: TGTGCCAGCAGCTCAGGACAGGGCTTCTATAATTCACCCCTCCACTTT

j_call: TRBJ1-5
clone_size: NA
d_call: TRBD1
v_call: TRBV19
cdr3_aa: CASTKAGQGWNQPQHF
cdr3_nt: TGTGCCAGTACAAAGGCTGGACAGGGGTGGAATCAGCCCCAGCATTTT

j_call: TRBJ1-5
clone_size: NA
d_call: TRBD1
v_call: TRBV6-5
cdr3_aa: CASKGTGYNQPQHF
cdr3_nt: TGTGCCAGCAAAGGGACAGGGTACAATCAGCCCCAGCATTTT

j_call: TRBJ2-2
clone_size: NA
d_call: TRBD2
v_call: TRBV24-1
cdr3_aa: CATGEAGSGELFF
cdr3_nt: TGTGCCACCGGTGAAGCGGGATCCGGGGAGCTGTTTTTT

j_call: TRBJ2-6
clone_size: NA
d_call: NA
v_call: TRBV12-2
cdr3_aa: CASRFRSGANVLTF
cdr3_nt: TGTGCAAGTCGCTTTCGCTCTGGGGCCAACGTCCTGACTTTC

j_call: TRBJ1-1
clone_size: NA
d_call: NA
v_call: TRBV11-2
cdr3_aa: CASSLAAGTPNTEAFF
cdr3_nt: TGTGCCAGCAGCTTAGCGGCCGGGACACCGAACACTGAAGCTTTCTTT

j_call: TRBJ2-7
clone_size: NA
d_call: TRBD1
v_call: TRBV11-3
cdr3_aa: CASSLRTGAVDEQYF
cdr3_nt: TGTGCCAGCAGCTTAAGGACAGGGGCTGTGGACGAGCAGTACTTC

j_call: TRBJ2-1
clone_size: NA
d_call: TRBD1
v_call: TRBV23-1
cdr3_aa: CASSQGTTGGGYPYNEQFF
cdr3_nt: TGCGCCAGCAGTCAAGGAACTACAGGGGGCGGGTATCCCTACAATGAGCAGTTCTTC

j_call: TRBJ1-2
clone_size: few
d_call: NA
v_call: TRBV3-1/TRBV3-2
cdr3_aa: CASRVDTDYTF
cdr3_nt: TGTGCCAGCAGAGTGGACACTGACTACACCTTC

j_call: TRBJ2-7
clone_size: once
d_call: TRBD1
v_call: TRBV7-2
cdr3_aa: CASSLDRGRDEQYF
cdr3_nt: TGTGCCAGCAGCTTAGACAGGGGAAGAGACGAGCAGTACTTC

j_call: TRBJ1-1
clone_size: NA
d_call: NA
v_call: TRBV9
cdr3_aa: CASSPRGGGGLHGDTEAFF
cdr3_nt: TGTGCCAGCAGCCCCCGAGGGGGGGGAGGGCTCCACGGGGACACTGAAGCTTTCTTT

j_call: TRBJ2-7
clone_size: NA
d_call: NA
v_call: TRBV9
cdr3_aa: CASSEGSGRTYEQYF
cdr3_nt: TGTGCCAGCAGCGAGGGGTCGGGTAGAACCTACGAGCAGTACTTC

j_call: TRBJ2-5
clone_size: once
d_call: TRBD1
v_call: TRBV7-2
cdr3_aa: CASSYRGLGETQYF
cdr3_nt: TGTGCCAGCAGCTACAGGGGGCTCGGGGAGACCCAGTACTTC

j_call: TRBJ1-1
clone_size: NA
d_call: NA
v_call: TRBV7-8
cdr3_aa: CASSLETETEAFF
cdr3_nt: TGTGCCAGCAGCTTAGAAACAGAGACTGAAGCTTTCTTT

j_call: TRBJ2-7
clone_size: NA
d_call: NA
v_call: TRBV7-2
cdr3_aa: CASSPGGTSYEQYF
cdr3_nt: TGTGCCAGCAGCCCTGGAGGGACCTCCTACGAGCAGTACTTC

j_call: TRBJ1-5
clone_size: NA
d_call: NA
v_call: TRBV6-5
cdr3_aa: CASNLHRAGNQPQHF
cdr3_nt: TGTGCCAGCAATCTTCACAGGGCCGGCAATCAGCCCCAGCATTTT

j_call: TRBJ1-2
clone_size: few
d_call: TRBD1
v_call: TRBV5-1
cdr3_aa: CASSPGQGRDYGYTF
cdr3_nt: TGCGCCAGCAGCCCTGGACAGGGTCGGGACTATGGCTACACCTTC

j_call: TRBJ1-2
clone_size: NA
d_call: TRBD1
v_call: TRBV7-9
cdr3_aa: CASSLQQGVDGYTF
cdr3_nt: TGTGCCAGCAGTCTTCAACAGGGGGTTGATGGCTACACCTTC

j_call: TRBJ1-6
clone_size: NA
d_call: NA
v_call: TRBV11-1
cdr3_aa: CASSPSFNSPLHF
cdr3_nt: TGTGCCAGCAGCCCTTCTTTTAATTCACCCCTCCACTTT

j_call: TRBJ2-6
clone_size: NA
d_call: NA
v_call: TRBV5-6
cdr3_aa: CASSLTQGTANVLTF
cdr3_nt: TGTGCCAGCAGCTTGACGCAGGGTACGGCCAACGTCCTGACTTTC

j_call: TRBJ1-1
clone_size: once
d_call: NA
v_call: TRBV5-1
cdr3_aa: CASSLELTANREAFF
cdr3_nt: TGCGCCAGCAGCTTGGAGCTCACCGCTAACCGTGAAGCTTTCTTT

j_call: TRBJ1-2
clone_size: NA
d_call: NA
v_call: TRBV18
cdr3_aa: CASSPSKGDGYTF
cdr3_nt: TGTGCCAGCTCACCGTCCAAGGGGGATGGCTACACCTTC

j_call: TRBJ2-5
clone_size: once
d_call: NA
v_call: TRBV5-1
cdr3_aa: CASSSAGRETQYF
cdr3_nt: TGCGCCAGCAGCTCGGCGGGGCGGGAGACCCAGTACTTC

j_call: TRBJ1-1
clone_size: NA
d_call: NA
v_call: TRBV7-2
cdr3_aa: CASSLSTGGTEAFF
cdr3_nt: TGTGCCAGCAGCTTATCCACGGGGGGCACTGAAGCTTTCTTT

j_call: TRBJ2-3
clone_size: NA
d_call: TRBD2
v_call: TRBV29-1
cdr3_aa: CSVDHPGLALVDTQYF
cdr3_nt: TGCAGCGTCGATCACCCAGGACTAGCTCTAGTAGATACGCAGTATTTT

j_call: TRBJ2-2
clone_size: few
d_call: NA
v_call: TRBV27
cdr3_aa: CASSSRTPGELFF
cdr3_nt: TGTGCCAGCAGTTCCCGGACACCCGGGGAGCTGTTTTTT

j_call: TRBJ2-2
clone_size: NA
d_call: NA
v_call: TRBV27
cdr3_aa: CASREASNTGELFF
cdr3_nt: TGTGCCAGCAGGGAGGCCTCGAACACCGGGGAGCTGTTTTTT

j_call: TRBJ1-1
clone_size: once
d_call: NA
v_call: TRBV5-1
cdr3_aa: CASSFSQGSEAFF
cdr3_nt: TGCGCCAGCAGCTTCTCCCAGGGGTCGGAAGCTTTCTTT

j_call: TRBJ1-2
clone_size: NA
d_call: NA
v_call: TRBV6-5
cdr3_aa: CASSYTGDSINYGYTF
cdr3_nt: TGTGCCAGCAGTTATACGGGGGACTCTATCAACTATGGCTACACCTTC

j_call: TRBJ1-2
clone_size: NA
d_call: TRBD1
v_call: TRBV5-6
cdr3_aa: CASSLVWDRGINYGYTF
cdr3_nt: TGTGCCAGCAGCTTGGTATGGGACAGGGGCATCAACTATGGCTACACCTTC

j_call: TRBJ2-1
clone_size: NA
d_call: TRBD2
v_call: TRBV18
cdr3_aa: CASSSLAGANEQFF
cdr3_nt: TGTGCCAGCTCATCACTAGCGGGGGCCAATGAGCAGTTCTTC